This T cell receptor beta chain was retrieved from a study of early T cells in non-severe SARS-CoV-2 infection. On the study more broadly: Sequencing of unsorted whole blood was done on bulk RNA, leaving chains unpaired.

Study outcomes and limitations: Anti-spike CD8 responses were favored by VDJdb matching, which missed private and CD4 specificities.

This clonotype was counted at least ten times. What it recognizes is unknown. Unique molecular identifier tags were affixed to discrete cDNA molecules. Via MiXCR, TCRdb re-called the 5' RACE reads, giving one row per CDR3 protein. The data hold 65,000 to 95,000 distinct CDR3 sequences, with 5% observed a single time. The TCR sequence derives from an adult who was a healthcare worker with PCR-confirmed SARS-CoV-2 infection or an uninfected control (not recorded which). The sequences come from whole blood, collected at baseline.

The CDR3 bases are TGTGCCAGCAGCTTAGCGGGACTAGTGTACGAGCAGTACTTC. Encoded protein: CASSLAGLVYEQYF. The chain is built from TRBV7-6 and TRBJ2-7, with TRBD2 matching 8 bases. The CDR3 length is 14 residues. V shed 0 bases and J 4 bases; nucleotides not matched to a gene: 2. CDR1 SGHVS and CDR2 FNYEAQ come from the germline V gene.